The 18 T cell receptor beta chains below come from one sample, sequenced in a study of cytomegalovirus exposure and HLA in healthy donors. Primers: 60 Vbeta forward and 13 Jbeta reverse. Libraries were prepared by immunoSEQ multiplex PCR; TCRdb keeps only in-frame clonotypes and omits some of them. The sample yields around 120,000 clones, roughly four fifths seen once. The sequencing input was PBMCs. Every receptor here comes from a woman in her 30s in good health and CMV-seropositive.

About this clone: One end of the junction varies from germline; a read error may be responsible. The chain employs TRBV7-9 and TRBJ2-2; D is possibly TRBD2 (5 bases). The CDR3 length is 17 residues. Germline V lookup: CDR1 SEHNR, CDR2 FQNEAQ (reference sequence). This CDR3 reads CSSSVLPGTSSGGELFF. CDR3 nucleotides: TGTTCCAGCAGCGTACTACCGGGAACCTCTTCGGGCGGGGAGCTGTTTTTT.

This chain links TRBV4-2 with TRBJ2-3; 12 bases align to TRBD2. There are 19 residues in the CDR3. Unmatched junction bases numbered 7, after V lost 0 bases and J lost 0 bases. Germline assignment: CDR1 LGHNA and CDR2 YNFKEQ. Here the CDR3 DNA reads TGTGCCAGCAGCCAAGACTACCTACTAGCGGGGGGCAGCACAGATACGCAGTATTTT. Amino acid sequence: CASSQDYLLAGGSTDTQYF.

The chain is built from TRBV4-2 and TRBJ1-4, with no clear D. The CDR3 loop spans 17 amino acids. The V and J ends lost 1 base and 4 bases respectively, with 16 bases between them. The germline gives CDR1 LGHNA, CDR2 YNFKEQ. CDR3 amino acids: CASSQASVRAGNEKLFF. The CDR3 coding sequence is TGTGCCAGCAGCCAAGCCAGCGTCCGCGCCGGTAATGAAAAACTGTTTTTT.

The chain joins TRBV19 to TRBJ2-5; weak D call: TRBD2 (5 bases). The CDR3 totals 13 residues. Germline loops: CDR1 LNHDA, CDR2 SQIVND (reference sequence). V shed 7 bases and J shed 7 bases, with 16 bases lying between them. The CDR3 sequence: CASTAGPKGTQYF. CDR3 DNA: TGTGCCAGTACCGCGGGTCCGAAAGGGACCCAGTACTTC.

The CDR3 here is CASSVATSGGTGELFF. CDR3 coding DNA: TGTGCCAGCAGCGTAGCAACTAGCGGGGGCACCGGGGAGCTGTTTTTT. The chain uses TRBV9 and TRBJ2-2; 11 nucleotides match TRBD2. The CDR3 has 16 amino acids. Trimming at V came to 0 bases and at J to 4 bases, leaving 2 bases not matched to a gene. Germline values: CDR1 SGDLS, CDR2 YYNGEE.

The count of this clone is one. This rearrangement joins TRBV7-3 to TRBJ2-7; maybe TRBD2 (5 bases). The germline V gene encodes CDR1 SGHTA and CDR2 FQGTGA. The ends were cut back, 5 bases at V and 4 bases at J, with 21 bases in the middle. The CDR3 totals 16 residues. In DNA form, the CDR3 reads TGTGCCAGCAGCCCGGGAAGGCTGGGCGATTCGTACGAGCAGTACTTC. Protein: CASSPGRLGDSYEQYF.

CDR3 sequence reads: CASSGESLGGYTF. CDR3 bases: TGCGCCAGCAGCGGGGAGTCGCTCGGTGGCTACACCTTC. The V call is TRBV5-1, the J call TRBJ1-2, with unresolved D. Trimming stripped 4 bases from V and 7 bases from J, with 14 bases between. The CDR3 has 13 residues. The germline V gene has CDR1 SGHRS and CDR2 YFSETQ.

The CDR3 protein is CASSPWGGGGSYSNQPQHF. The CDR3 coding sequence is TGTGCCAGCAGCCCATGGGGGGGAGGGGGGTCTTATAGCAATCAGCCCCAGCATTTT. This chain links TRBV7-2 with TRBJ1-5, with D maybe TRBD1 (6 bases). Germline V gene sequence: CDR1 SGHTA, CDR2 FQGNSA. This CDR3 is built from 19 residues. The V end lost 5 bases, the J end lost 0 bases, and 23 bases lay between the germline ends.

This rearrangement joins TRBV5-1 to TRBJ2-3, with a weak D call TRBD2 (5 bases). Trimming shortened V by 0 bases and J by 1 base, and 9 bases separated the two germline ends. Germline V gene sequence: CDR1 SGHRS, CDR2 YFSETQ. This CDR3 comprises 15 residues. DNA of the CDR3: TGCGCCAGCAGCTTGGTCGGTAGCGGCACAGATACGCAGTATTTT. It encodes CASSLVGSGTDTQYF.

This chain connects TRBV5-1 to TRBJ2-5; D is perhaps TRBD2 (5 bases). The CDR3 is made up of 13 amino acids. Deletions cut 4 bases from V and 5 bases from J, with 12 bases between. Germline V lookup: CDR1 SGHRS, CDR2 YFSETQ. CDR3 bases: TGCGCCAGCAGCGAGGGAGCTAGGGAGACCCAGTACTTC. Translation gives CASSEGARETQYF.

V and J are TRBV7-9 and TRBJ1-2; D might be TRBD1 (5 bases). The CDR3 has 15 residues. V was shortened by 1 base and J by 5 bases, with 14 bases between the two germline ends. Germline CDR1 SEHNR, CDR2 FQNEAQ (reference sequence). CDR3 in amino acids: CASSLVVQGTYGYTF. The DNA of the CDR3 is TGTGCCAGCAGCTTAGTCGTTCAGGGAACTTATGGCTACACCTTC.

CDR3 protein: CASSLAPQGWGTDTQYF. The CDR3 DNA follows: TGCGCCAGCAGCTTGGCGCCTCAGGGATGGGGCACAGATACGCAGTATTTT. V gene TRBV5-1 combines with J gene TRBJ2-3, with D possibly TRBD1 on 5 matching bases. Between the trimmed V and J ends, which lost 0 bases and 1 base, there was a span of 15 bases. The CDR3 length is 17 residues. CDR1 SGHRS and CDR2 YFSETQ come from the germline V gene.

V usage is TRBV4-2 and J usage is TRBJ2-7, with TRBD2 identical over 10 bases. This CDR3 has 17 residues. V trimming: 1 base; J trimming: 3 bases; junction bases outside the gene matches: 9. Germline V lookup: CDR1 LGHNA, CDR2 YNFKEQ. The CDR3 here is CASSQGWSSGGIYEQYF. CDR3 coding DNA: TGTGCCAGCAGCCAAGGCTGGTCTAGCGGGGGAATCTACGAGCAGTACTTC.

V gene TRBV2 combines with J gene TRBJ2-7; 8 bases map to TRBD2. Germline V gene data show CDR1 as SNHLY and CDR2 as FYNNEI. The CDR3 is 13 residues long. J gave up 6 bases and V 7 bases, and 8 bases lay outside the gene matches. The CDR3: CASTTGGGLEQYF. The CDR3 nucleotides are TGTGCCAGCACCACGGGGGGGGGCCTCGAGCAGTACTTC.

This CDR3 reads CASSQEPHSNEQYF. The CDR3 bases are TGTGCCAGCAGCCAAGAGCCCCACTCGAACGAGCAGTACTTC. The V gene is TRBV4-2, the J gene TRBJ2-7; D is unresolved. The CDR3 is 14 amino acids. Germline CDR1 is LGHNA and CDR2 is YNFKEQ. Trimming removed 0 bases from V and 5 bases from J, with 11 bases in between.

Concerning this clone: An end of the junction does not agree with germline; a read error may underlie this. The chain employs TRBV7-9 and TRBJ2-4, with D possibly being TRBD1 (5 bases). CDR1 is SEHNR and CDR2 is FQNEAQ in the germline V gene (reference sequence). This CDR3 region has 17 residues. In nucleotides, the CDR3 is TGTTCCAGCAGCCCCCCGCCAGGGAAAATAGCCAAAAACATTCAGTACTTC. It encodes CSSSPPPGKIAKNIQYF.

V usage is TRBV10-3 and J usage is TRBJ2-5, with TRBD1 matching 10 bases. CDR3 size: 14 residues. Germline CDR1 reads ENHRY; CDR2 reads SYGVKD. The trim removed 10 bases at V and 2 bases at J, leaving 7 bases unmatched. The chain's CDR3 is CATSGTGEQETQYF. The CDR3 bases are TGTGCCACCTCCGGGACAGGGGAACAAGAGACCCAGTACTTC.

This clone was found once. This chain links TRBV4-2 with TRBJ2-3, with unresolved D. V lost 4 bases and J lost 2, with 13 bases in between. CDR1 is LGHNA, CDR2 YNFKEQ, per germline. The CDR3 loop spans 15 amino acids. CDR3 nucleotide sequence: TGTGCCAGCAGCCCCTATCACCTATCCACAGATACGCAGTATTTT. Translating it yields CASSPYHLSTDTQYF.